This T cell receptor beta chain was recovered during a study of blood T cell repertoires in COVID-19. Study as a whole: T cells, B-cell-depleted T cells, or PBMCs provided the cDNA or gDNA that served as material.

Seattle patients were enrolled during active infection and followed longitudinally. Original processing notes: For nucleated cells, counts were estimated from reference gene primer amplification. Profiled with immunoSEQ multiplex PCR; TCRdb holds only in-frame clones, not every one. V and J calls and clone size are given by that table; D and trimming were obtained from the DNA. The sample shows 150,000 to 200,000 clones, roughly 90% of them seen only once. J lost 4 bases, V lost 1 base, and 6 bases had no gene match. CDR3 size: 15 residues. Germline CDR1 reads SGHAT; CDR2 reads FQDESV (reference sequence).

The sequencing sample was made of peripheral blood. This TCR was recovered from a man aged 25-45 years with COVID-19, enrolled during active disease. The rearrangement links TRBV11-1 to TRBJ1-1; 7 positions match TRBD1. The CDR3 spells CASSLEGGQSTEAFF. For the CDR3, the DNA is TGTGCCAGCAGCTTAGAAGGGGGACAGAGCACTGAAGCTTTCTTT.